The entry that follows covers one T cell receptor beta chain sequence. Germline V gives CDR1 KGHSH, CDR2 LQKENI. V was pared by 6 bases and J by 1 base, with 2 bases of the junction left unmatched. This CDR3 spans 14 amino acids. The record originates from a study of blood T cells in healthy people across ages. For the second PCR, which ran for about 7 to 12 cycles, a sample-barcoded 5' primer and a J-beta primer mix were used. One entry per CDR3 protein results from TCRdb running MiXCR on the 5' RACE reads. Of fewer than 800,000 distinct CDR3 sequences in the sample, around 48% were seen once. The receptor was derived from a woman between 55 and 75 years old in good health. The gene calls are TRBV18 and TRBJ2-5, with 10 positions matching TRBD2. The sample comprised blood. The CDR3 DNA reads TGTGCCAGCTCGCCTAGCGGGAGCCAAGAGACCCAGTACTTC. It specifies CASSPSGSQETQYF. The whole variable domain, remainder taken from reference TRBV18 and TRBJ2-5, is NAGVMQNPRHLVRRRGQEARLRCSPMKGHSHVYWYRQLPEEGLKFMVYLQKENIIDESGMPKERFSAEFPKEGPSILRIQQVVRGDSAAYFCASSPSGSQETQYFGPGTRLLVL.